The 22 T cell receptor beta chains presented below share a single source sample, sequenced in a study of cytomegalovirus exposure and HLA in healthy donors. 60 Vbeta and 13 Jbeta primers were used in PCR. Profiling relied on immunoSEQ multiplex PCR, and the TCRdb table lists in-frame clones only, not all of them. The sample lists under 200,000 clones; approximately 71% were seen once. The sequenced sample was PBMCs. The receptors were sampled from a male donor in good health and CMV-seronegative.

The rearrangement links TRBV6-1 to TRBJ2-1; possible D gene TRBD1, 5 bases. V lost 9 bases to trimming and J lost 5 bases, with 14 bases between them. Germline V gene lookup returns CDR1 MNHNS and CDR2 SASEGT. The CDR3 runs 13 residues. The chain's CDR3 is CASAPTENNEQFF. The CDR3 DNA sequence: TGTGCCAGTGCCCCGACAGAAAACAATGAGCAGTTCTTC.

The genes are TRBV18 and TRBJ1-2; TRBD1 might be the D (5 bases). The CDR3 is 17 amino acids. Trimming cost V 1 base and J 8 bases, with 23 bases left between them. Germline CDR1 is KGHSH and CDR2 is LQKENI. This chain's CDR3 is CASSPQEILGAPGGYTF. The CDR3 nucleotides read TGTGCCAGCTCACCACAGGAGATTCTAGGGGCGCCAGGAGGCTACACCTTC.

The gene calls are TRBV6-1 and TRBJ1-1; D is perhaps TRBD1 (6 bases). Germline lookup yields CDR1 MNHNS and CDR2 SASEGT. This CDR3 contains 13 residues. The V and J ends lost 5 bases and 6 bases respectively, with 13 bases between them. CDR3 residues: CASSWGTRAEAFF. The CDR3 DNA follows: TGTGCCAGCAGTTGGGGGACAAGGGCTGAAGCTTTCTTT.

The V gene is TRBV19, the J gene TRBJ1-2; TRBD1 matches at 7 bases. CDR3 length: 15 amino acids. CDR1 and CDR2 (germline): LNHDA, SQIVND (reference sequence). Germline trimming cut 5 bases from V and 5 bases from J; bases unmatched to any gene: 11. Here the CDR3 reads CASSPDRDRLYGYTF. The CDR3 DNA sequence: TGTGCCAGTAGTCCGGACCGGGACAGATTATATGGCTACACCTTC.

This clone was found a few times. V usage is TRBV11-2 and J usage is TRBJ2-4; D possibly corresponds to TRBD2 (5 bases). Germline V CDR1 and CDR2: SGHAT, FQNNGV. V lost 2 bases and J 6 bases, leaving 23 bases between the germline ends. CDR3 length: 18 residues. In DNA form, the CDR3 reads TGTGCCAGCAGCTTACTCTTCTCGGGAATCGGAGTAAGAAACATTCAGTACTTC. Protein sequence: CASSLLFSGIGVRNIQYF.

The genes are TRBV7-2 and TRBJ2-7; 9 bases are shared with TRBD2. Germline-derived CDR1 and CDR2 are SGHTA and FQGNSA. Unmatched junction bases numbered 6, after V lost 3 bases and J lost 3 bases. The CDR3 covers 15 residues. CDR3 sequence (DNA): TGTGCCAGCAGCTTTATTAGCGGGAGTGGCTACGAGCAGTACTTC. It yields the protein CASSFISGSGYEQYF.

J is TRBJ1-1 and V is TRBV18; D might be TRBD1 (5 bases). CDR1 is KGHSH and CDR2 is LQKENI in the germline V gene. V lost 6 bases and J 5 bases, leaving 13 bases between the germline ends. The CDR3 has 13 amino acids. The DNA of the CDR3 is TGTGCCAGCTCGGGGGGAGCGGGGACTGAAGCTTTCTTT. Its translation: CASSGGAGTEAFF.

The rearrangement uses TRBV4-2 and TRBJ2-5; 11 bases are shared with TRBD2. This CDR3 is built from 16 residues. V lost 3 bases to trimming and J lost 3 bases; unmatched junction nucleotides: 6. Germline V gene sequence: CDR1 LGHNA, CDR2 YNFKEQ. The DNA of the CDR3 is TGTGCCAGCAGCCAGGCTCTAGCGGGGGGAGAAGAGACCCAGTACTTC. Its translation is CASSQALAGGEETQYF.

The chain links TRBV2 to TRBJ2-5; TRBD2 agrees at 9 bases. This CDR3 spans 14 amino acids. After removal of 4 bases from V and 3 bases from J, the junction contained 3 bases not matched to a gene. Germline loops: CDR1 SNHLY, CDR2 FYNNEI. CDR3 loop: CASSGPSGEETQYF. The CDR3 DNA is TGTGCCAGCAGTGGTCCTAGCGGGGAAGAGACCCAGTACTTC.

This chain uses TRBV7-3 with TRBJ2-7, with TRBD2 identical over 10 bases. V dropped 2 bases and J dropped 6; count of bases not matched to a gene: 7. The germline gives CDR1 SGHTA, CDR2 FQGTGA. CDR3 length equals 15 residues. CDR3 protein: CASSLVPGLASEQYF. The CDR3 DNA reads TGTGCCAGCAGCTTAGTACCGGGACTAGCGTCCGAGCAGTACTTC.

The chain employs TRBV18 and TRBJ1-5; TRBD1 might be the D (5 bases). The CDR3 runs 15 residues. Germline lookup yields CDR1 KGHSH and CDR2 LQKENI. V lost 2 bases to trimming and J lost 2 bases, with 10 bases between them. This CDR3 is CASSPDGAGNQPQHF. CDR3 in DNA: TGTGCCAGCTCACCAGATGGGGCGGGCAATCAGCCCCAGCATTTT.

This clone was detected only once. This rearrangement joins TRBV9 to TRBJ2-2; 7 bases are a match to TRBD1. Germline CDR1 reads SGDLS; CDR2 reads YYNGEE. V was pared by 5 bases and J by 4 bases, with 2 bases of the junction left unmatched. The CDR3 is made up of 13 amino acids. The CDR3 DNA is TGTGCCAGCAGGCCAGGGGGCACCGGGGAGCTGTTTTTT. Protein product: CASRPGGTGELFF.

The rearrangement uses TRBV9 and TRBJ1-1; 10 bases are a match to TRBD1. The CDR3 has 15 amino acids. The V gene end was trimmed by 3 bases and the J gene end by 1 base; junction bases not matched to a gene: 3. Germline V gene sequence: CDR1 SGDLS, CDR2 YYNGEE. CDR3 amino acids: CASSGQGAGNTEAFF. In DNA form, the CDR3 reads TGTGCCAGCAGCGGACAGGGGGCCGGGAACACTGAAGCTTTCTTT.

The chain carries TRBV28 and TRBJ2-7; 8 bases align to TRBD1. This CDR3 spans 16 amino acids. Germline loops: CDR1 MDHEN, CDR2 SYDVKM. The trim removed 5 bases at V and 5 bases at J, leaving 14 bases unmatched. CDR3 sequence reads: CASSPSHRQGTNEQYF. In DNA, the CDR3 is TGTGCCAGCAGTCCCTCCCATCGACAGGGGACCAACGAGCAGTACTTC.

The CDR3 sequence: CASSQDPTSEYNEQFF. CDR3 DNA: TGCGCCAGCAGCCAAGATCCGACTAGCGAGTACAATGAGCAGTTCTTC. The chain links TRBV4-3 to TRBJ2-1; 8 bases are shared with TRBD2. Per germline, CDR1 LGHNA and CDR2 YSLEER. This CDR3 is 16 amino acids long. V lost 0 bases and J lost 4; bases outside the gene matches: 5.

The V call is TRBV28, the J call TRBJ2-2; D is perhaps TRBD2 (6 bases). The CDR3 runs to 14 residues. V lost 3 bases, J lost 7 bases, and 12 bases lay in between. Germline V CDR1 and CDR2: MDHEN, SYDVKM. CDR3 in DNA: TGTGCCAGCAGTTTGAGACTAGAGAACGGGGAGCTGTTTTTT. It yields the protein CASSLRLENGELFF.

With respect to this clone: This CDR3 is also generated by other DNA sequences in the sample. The gene calls are TRBV5-4 and TRBJ2-2, with unresolved D. Germline loops: CDR1 SGHNT, CDR2 YYREEE (reference sequence). Trimming removed 4 bases from V and 2 bases from J, with 3 bases in between. CDR3 length equals 12 residues. The CDR3 reads CASSRNTGELFF. The CDR3 coding sequence is TGTGCCAGCAGCCGTAACACCGGGGAGCTGTTTTTT.

The chain combines TRBV10-3 with TRBJ1-2, with TRBD1 identical over 8 bases. The CDR3 is 13 amino acids. CDR1 and CDR2 (germline): ENHRY, SYGVKD. V dropped 6 bases and J dropped 8; count of bases not matched to a gene: 8. CDR3 sequence (DNA): TGTGCCATCAGCCCAGGGACAGGCCGGGGCTACACCTTC. It yields the protein CAISPGTGRGYTF.

Worth noting for this clone: One junction end does not reproduce the germline sequence, and a read error may be involved. This chain links TRBV6-1 with TRBJ2-5; perhaps D is TRBD1 or TRBD2 (7 bases each). The CDR3 extends over 14 amino acids. Per germline, CDR1 MNHNS and CDR2 SASEGT. In DNA, the CDR3 is TGTGCCGGCAGGGGGGGGATAAATCAAGAGACCCAGTACTTC. This translates into CAGRGGINQETQYF.

Comment on this clone: The identical CDR3 is also encoded by other nucleotide sequences in the sample. The gene calls are TRBV5-1 and TRBJ1-2; D is ambiguous. This CDR3 comprises 13 residues. Germline-derived CDR1 and CDR2 are SGHRS and YFSETQ. The V end was cut by 0 bases, the J end by 2 bases, with 5 bases between. CDR3 sequence (DNA): TGCGCCAGCAGCTTGGCAGGAAACTATGGCTACACCTTC. It codes for CASSLAGNYGYTF. Together with reference TRBV5-1 and TRBJ1-2, the CDR3 gives the full variable domain: KAGVTQTPRYLIKTRGQQVTLSCSPISGHRSVSWYQQTPGQGLQFLFEYFSETQRNKGNFPGRFSGRQFSNSRSEMNVSTLELGDSALYLCASSLAGNYGYTFGSGTRLTVV.

This chain connects TRBV7-6 to TRBJ2-3; 11 nucleotides line up with TRBD2. This CDR3 comprises 16 residues. V lost 5 bases to trimming and J lost 2 bases; unmatched junction nucleotides: 6. CDR1 and CDR2 from the germline V gene are SGHVS and FNYEAQ. The CDR3 bases are TGTGCCAGCAGCCTCGGGACTAGCGGACTCACAGATACGCAGTATTTT. Protein: CASSLGTSGLTDTQYF.

V usage is TRBV19 and J usage is TRBJ1-5; 8 bases align to TRBD1. Per germline, CDR1 LNHDA and CDR2 SQIVND (reference sequence). This CDR3 has 16 residues. J was trimmed by 2 bases and V by 7 bases; bases with no gene match: 10. The CDR3 spells CASTNPQGAGNQPQHF. The CDR3 DNA reads TGTGCCAGTACTAACCCGCAGGGGGCGGGCAATCAGCCCCAGCATTTT.